This paragraph covers one T cell receptor beta chain sequence. This receptor's antigen is unknown. Base qualities were left out, and no much larger clone turns up one base away. The data stem from a study of shared clonotypes between healthy human individuals (dated by TCRdb to about 2020). Regarding the complete study: Two women and a few men aged 18 to 49 years were included in the cohort. To estimate repertoire size and how much clonotypes are shared between individuals, the study performed deep sequencing of blood TCR repertoires from a few healthy adults. Per donor, leukapheresis produced somewhere between about 0.9 and 9.5 billion PBMCs. To increase sequencing depth and limit assay-specific biases, TCR repertoire library preparation and sequencing were carried out by different laboratories using diverse techniques. Per donor, three plates each were used for CD4 naive and CD4 memory, two for CD8 naive, and one for CD8 memory.

Findings and caveats that apply to the study as a whole: When a few donors were compared, the shared fraction of clonotypes was around 5.1% for naive CD4, 3.5% to 4% for naive CD8, 2.3% for memory CD4, and 0.4% for memory CD8. Pairwise subsampling led to the expectation that sequencing depth would affect the degree of clonotype sharing among donors. Because the study included a small number of donors, the genetic and exposure-history diversity represented was limited. Naive subsets generally had larger estimated clonotype richness than memory subsets. Incomplete sequencing was indicated by rarefaction of sorted-subset datasets, despite the large sequencing depth. Compared with non-shared clonotypes, the clonotypes found in all four sorted-subset donors had higher generation probabilities. Sampling was restricted to blood, and TCR repertoires in tissue are likely to differ from TCR repertoires in blood.

TCR CDR3 regions were amplified from genomic DNA by multiplex PCR using the deep immunoSEQ assay. Extracted genomic DNA from each cell subset was spread evenly across all wells of several immunoSEQ 96-well plates, with each plate serving as a replicate. Each replicate PCR for sorted subsets received around 200 ng genomic DNA, equal to roughly 30,000 T cell genomes. Purified libraries were quantified with a Qubit 3.0 fluorometer, sized on a Bioanalyzer 2100, and re-quantified with the KAPA Library Quantification kit. Every immunoSEQ 96-well plate was sequenced on a separate single-read 150-cycle Illumina NextSeq 550 flow cell. The study's processing was this. The immunoSEQ output contained only junctional sequences without quality scores, so filtering could not match that applied to full-length reads. Sequences were annotated with PyIR, a Python wrapper for IgBLAST v1.9, using IMGT germline references to assign V/J genes and CDR3. Reads were filtered out if the reads had weak V/J assignments (E-value above 1e-6), no CDR3, stop codons, out-of-frame junctions, or ambiguous translated residues. V3J clonotypes were defined as sequences sharing an identical inferred V gene, J gene, and CDR3 amino acid sequence. Percentage overlap between repertoires was calculated by dividing the number of shared unique clonotypes by the size of the smaller repertoire. Richness of each repertoire was evaluated using RTK rarefaction, the Chao1 estimator, and Recon v2.1 estimates of unobserved clonotypes. Generation probabilities for all TCRbeta clonotypes obtained by the gDNA method from four donors were computed using OLGA. TCRdb took this table from immuneACCESS and kept in-frame rearrangements with V and J called. Such tables lack part of the clones; where checked against another copy, unresolved V genes explain under half of the gap, and the rest is unexplained. V, J and clone size were drawn from that table, and D and trimming were deduced from the DNA. For this sample the table gives approximately 2,200,000 clones, of which about 92% were detected only once. In total, the top ten clones hold 1.7% of the sample.

CD8 naive samples were CD45RO-negative cells positively selected for CCR7, giving a CD45RA+CCR7+ population that excluded TemRA cells. The donors were healthy, HIV-negative adults who had no recently reported acute infections or vaccinations. Only Caucasian adults living in Nashville, Tennessee, USA were represented among the donors. Blood was obtained by leukapheresis, after which PBMCs were separated by Ficoll-Histopaque density gradient centrifugation and cryopreserved in liquid nitrogen vapor phase. Analytical flow cytometry was used to check the purity and quantity of each magnetically sorted T cell population. Genomic DNA was isolated from every sorted fraction and measured by UV absorbance on a Nanodrop 2000c. Sequenced input: naive CD8+ T cells from PBMCs. The label giving this sample's cell subset or site can be read as: CD45RA+CCR7+. This clonotype was sampled from a young man in good health. Some clones in this sample may be carry-over from other donors' samples.

The CDR3 amino acid sequence is: CASSVAWVRQGDTEAFF. The DNA sequence reads TGTGCCAGCAGCGTAGCTTGGGTACGGCAGGGCGACACTGAAGCTTTCTTT. Recombination joined TRBV9 with TRBJ1-1; the D gene is perhaps TRBD1, from 5 matching bases. There are 17 amino acids in the CDR3, from cysteine to phenylalanine inclusive. This entry keeps only the CDR3 DNA: 51 bases, framed from base 1. V drops 0 bases and J drops 3 bases, leaving 18 bases in between. CDR1 and CDR2 are drawn from the germline V gene: SGDLS, YYNGEE.